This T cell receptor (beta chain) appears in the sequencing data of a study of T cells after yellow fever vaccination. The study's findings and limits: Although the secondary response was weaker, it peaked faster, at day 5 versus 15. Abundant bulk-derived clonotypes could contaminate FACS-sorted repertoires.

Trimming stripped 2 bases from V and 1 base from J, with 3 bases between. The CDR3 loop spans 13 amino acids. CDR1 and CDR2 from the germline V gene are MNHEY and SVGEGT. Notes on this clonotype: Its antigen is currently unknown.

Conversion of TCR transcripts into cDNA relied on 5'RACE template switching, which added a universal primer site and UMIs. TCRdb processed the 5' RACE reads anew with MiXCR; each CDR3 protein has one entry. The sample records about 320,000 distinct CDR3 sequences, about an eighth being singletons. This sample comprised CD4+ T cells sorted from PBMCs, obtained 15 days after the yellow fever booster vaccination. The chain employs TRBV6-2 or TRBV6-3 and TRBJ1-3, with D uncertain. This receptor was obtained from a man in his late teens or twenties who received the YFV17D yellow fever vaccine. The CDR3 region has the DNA TGTGCCAGCAGTTACCCTTCTGGAAACACCATATATTTT. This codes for CASSYPSGNTIYF.